A selection of T cell receptor beta chains follows, all from one sample in a study of blood T cell repertoires in COVID-19. The repertoire was sequenced with immunoSEQ multiplex PCR; TCRdb's copy has only in-frame clones and lacks some. Of under 200,000 clones in the sample, 86% were seen once. Input material: PBMCs or T cells enriched from blood (not recorded which). The receptors were sampled from a woman aged 40 to 55 in a cohort exposed to, infected with or recovered from COVID-19 (not recorded which). CDR3s include the opening cysteine and the closing phenylalanine or tryptophan. The D gene is left open where the match is weak. Expanded clones get a size class; other rows say once, few or many, or leave the size out.

>TRBV5-1|TRBJ2-1|.|TRBD2
CASSSAPAARESFF
TGCGCCAGCAGCTCAGCACCGGCAGCGCGGGAGAGTTTCTTC
>TRBV7-6|TRBJ2-7|.|.
CASSLEASRYYEQYF
TGTGCCAGCAGCTTAGAGGCTAGTCGCTACTACGAGCAGTACTTC
>TRBV21-1|TRBJ1-2|.|.
CASSIGQGHNYGYTF
TGTGCCAGCAGCATAGGACAGGGGCATAACTATGGCTACACCTTC
>TRBV6-5|TRBJ1-3|.|.
CASTPYEGNRNTIYF
TGTGCCAGCACCCCCTATGAGGGTAATAGAAACACCATATATTTT
>TRBV9|TRBJ1-3|few|.
CASSEEQSSGNTIYF
TGTGCCAGCAGCGAGGAGCAGAGCTCTGGAAACACCATATATTTT
>TRBV6-4|TRBJ2-5|.|.
CASSSIPGQETQYF
TGTGCCAGCAGTTCTATACCAGGCCAAGAGACCCAGTACTTC
>TRBV10-3|TRBJ2-1|.|.
CAIGSAGNNEQFF
TGTGCCATCGGGTCTGCCGGGAACAATGAGCAGTTCTTC
>TRBV29-1|TRBJ2-7|.|.
CSVASRVAYEQYF
TGCAGCGTTGCCTCGCGGGTCGCCTACGAGCAGTACTTC
>TRBV18|TRBJ2-7|.|TRBD1
CASSPGQGFYEQYF
TGTGCCAGCTCACCGGGACAGGGGTTTTACGAGCAGTACTTC
>TRBV6-5|TRBJ1-5|.|.
CASSPRLFDQPQHF
TGTGCCAGCTCCCCCCGGTTATTCGATCAGCCCCAGCATTTT
>TRBV6-6|TRBJ2-5|.|.
CASSPRGGEVQETQYF
TGTGCCAGCAGCCCTAGGGGGGGCGAGGTCCAAGAGACCCAGTACTTC
>TRBV9|TRBJ1-2|once|.
CASSVGAGNLSYGYTF
TGTGCCAGCAGCGTCGGAGCAGGGAATTTGAGTTATGGCTACACCTTC
>TRBV10-1|TRBJ1-2|.|.
CASSVGRNYGYTF
TGCGCCAGCAGTGTTGGCAGAAACTATGGCTACACCTTC
>TRBV11-3|TRBJ2-5|.|.
CASSSHTEQETQYF
TGTGCCAGCAGCTCCCATACAGAACAAGAGACCCAGTACTTC
>TRBV5-1|TRBJ2-3|.|TRBD1
CASSLEQGAADTQYF
TGCGCCAGCAGCCTGGAACAGGGGGCAGCAGATACGCAGTATTTT
>TRBV5-4|TRBJ1-1|few|.
CASSIPGAMNTEAFF
TGTGCCAGCAGCATACCAGGGGCCATGAACACTGAAGCTTTCTTT
>TRBV14|TRBJ2-3|.|.
CASSQAQRTDTQYF
TGTGCCAGCAGCCAAGCCCAGCGGACAGATACGCAGTATTTT
>TRBV6-5|TRBJ1-1|.|TRBD1
CASRTGVGKAFF
TGTGCCAGCAGGACAGGGGTGGGGAAAGCTTTCTTT
>TRBV5-7|TRBJ2-7|.|TRBD2
CASSLAGLIYEQYF
TGTGCCAGCAGCCTAGCGGGGTTGATCTACGAGCAGTACTTC
>TRBV3-1/TRBV3-2|TRBJ1-2|.|TRBD1
CASSPSGQAGWGGYTF
TGTGCCAGCAGCCCCTCCGGACAGGCGGGGTGGGGGGGCTACACCTTC
>TRBV10-1|TRBJ2-7|.|TRBD1
CASSEITPGQGIDEQYF
TGCGCCAGCAGTGAGATTACCCCGGGACAGGGGATCGACGAGCAGTACTTC
>TRBV6-2/TRBV6-3|TRBJ1-2|.|.
CASSPTGVRDGYTF
TGTGCCAGCAGTCCCACCGGGGTGAGGGATGGCTACACCTTC
>TRBV11-3|TRBJ2-5|few|TRBD2
CASSLSLAGKETQYF
TGTGCCAGCAGCTTAAGCCTAGCGGGGAAAGAGACCCAGTACTTC
>TRBV5-1|TRBJ2-7|.|TRBD2
CASSLAQTSGSFYEQYF
TGCGCCAGCAGCTTGGCCCAAACTAGCGGGAGTTTCTACGAGCAGTACTTC
>TRBV9|TRBJ2-7|.|.
CASSVSTGQLGYEQYF
TGTGCCAGCAGCGTTAGTACCGGACAGCTTGGTTACGAGCAGTACTTC
>TRBV5-1|TRBJ2-7|.|TRBD1
CASSLGTGNYEQYF
TGCGCCAGCAGCTTGGGGACAGGGAATTACGAGCAGTACTTC
>TRBV5-4|TRBJ2-3|few|TRBD1
CASSYTGGSSTDTQYF
TGTGCCAGCAGCTATACAGGGGGTTCATCCACAGATACGCAGTATTTT
>TRBV15|TRBJ2-3|.|TRBD2
CATSLLREGWGDTQYF
TGTGCCACCAGCTTACTACGGGAGGGTTGGGGGGATACGCAGTATTTT
>TRBV27|TRBJ2-7|.|.
CASSFVGAYEQYF
TGTGCCAGCAGTTTTGTCGGAGCCTACGAGCAGTACTTC
>TRBV5-5|TRBJ1-6|.|.
CASSPRGFGNSPLHF
TGTGCCAGCAGCCCTAGAGGGTTCGGTAATTCACCCCTCCACTTT
>TRBV7-2|TRBJ1-1|few|.
CASSYLGGDTEAFF
TGTGCCAGCAGCTATCTCGGGGGGGACACTGAAGCTTTCTTT